This TCR beta chain was sequenced during a study of OX40 agonist ivuxolimab in advanced cancers. Background on the study: Prior anti-PD-1, anti-PD-L1 or anti-CTLA-4 therapy was allowed; roughly 40% had some.

V trimming: 0 bases; J trimming: 2 bases; junction bases outside the gene matches: 4. Germline CDR1 MNHEY, CDR2 SVGAGI. The length of the CDR3 is 16 residues. This clone was counted a few times. The target antigen is unknown. Findings and caveats of the study: Both blood CD4+ and CD8+ T cells showed clonal growth by week 6 at 0.1 to 3.0 mg/kg. No determination was made of the antigen specificity of the expanded peripheral T cells.

The table came from immunoSEQ multiplex PCR; TCRdb's copy has only in-frame clones and leaves some out. The profile covers about 48,000 clones, with about 81% appearing a single time and 7.3% taken by the ten largest. Sequencing was performed on CD4+ or CD8+ T cells sorted from blood, taken in a trial of the OX40 agonist ivuxolimab. The V and J genes are TRBV6-5 and TRBJ1-2, with TRBD1 identical over 9 bases. This clonotype was sampled from an adult with an advanced solid tumor such as melanoma, head and neck, liver or kidney cancer. The CDR3 reads CASSYSRTGGNYGYTF. The CDR3 DNA reads TGTGCCAGCAGTTACTCGAGAACAGGGGGCAACTATGGCTACACCTTC.